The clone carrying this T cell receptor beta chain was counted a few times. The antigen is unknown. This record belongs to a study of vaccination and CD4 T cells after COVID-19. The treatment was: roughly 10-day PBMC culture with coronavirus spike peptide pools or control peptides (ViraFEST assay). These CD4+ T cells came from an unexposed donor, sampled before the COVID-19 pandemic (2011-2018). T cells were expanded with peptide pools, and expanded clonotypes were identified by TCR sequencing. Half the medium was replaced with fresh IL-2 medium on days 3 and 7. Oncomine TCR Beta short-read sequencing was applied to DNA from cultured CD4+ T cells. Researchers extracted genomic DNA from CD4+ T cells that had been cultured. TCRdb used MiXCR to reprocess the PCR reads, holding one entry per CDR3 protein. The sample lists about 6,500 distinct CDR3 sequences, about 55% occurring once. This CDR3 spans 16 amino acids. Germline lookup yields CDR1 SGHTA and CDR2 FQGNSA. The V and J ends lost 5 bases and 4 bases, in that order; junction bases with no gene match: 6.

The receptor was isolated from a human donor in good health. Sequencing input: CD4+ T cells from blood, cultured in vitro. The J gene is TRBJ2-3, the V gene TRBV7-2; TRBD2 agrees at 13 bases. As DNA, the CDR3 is TGTGCCAGCAGCCCACTAGCGGGGGGGACGGCAGATACGCAGTATTTT. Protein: CASSPLAGGTADTQYF.